A single sample gave rise to the 10 T cell receptor beta chains below, sequenced in a study of cytomegalovirus exposure and HLA in healthy donors. In the PCR, 60 Vbeta and 13 Jbeta primers were used. Sequenced by immunoSEQ multiplex PCR; TCRdb stores in-frame clones only, minus some. Seen here are some 110,000 clones, over 60% observed once, and the top ten hold 1.5% to 1.7%. What was sequenced was PBMCs. The origin of the receptors is a man younger than 30 in good health and CMV-seronegative.

This CDR3 reads CASRARFGSYEQYF. DNA of the CDR3: TGTGCCAGCAGGGCCAGGTTTGGCTCCTACGAGCAGTACTTC. V usage is TRBV6-1 and J usage is TRBJ2-5; D is unclear. The J call is uncertain, as TRBJ2-7 better fits the DNA end. The CDR3 is made up of 14 amino acids. CDR1 and CDR2 from the germline V gene are MNHNS and SASEGT.

This sequence joins TRBV6-5 and TRBJ1-4; 8 bases line up with TRBD1. The CDR3 is 15 amino acids. The V segment lost 4 bases and the J segment 8 bases; nucleotides outside the gene matches: 9. CDR1 is MNHEY, CDR2 SVGAGI, per germline. CDR3 residues: CASSFKTGVREKLFF. In DNA, the CDR3 is TGTGCCAGCAGTTTCAAGACAGGGGTGAGGGAAAAACTGTTTTTT.

The V gene is TRBV10-3, the J gene TRBJ1-2; maybe TRBD1 (6 bases). CDR1 and CDR2 from the germline V gene are ENHRY and SYGVKD. V lost 2 bases, J lost 3 bases, and 19 bases lay in between. The CDR3 sequence is 17 residues long. The CDR3 region is CAISEGAGEQLDYGYTF. The CDR3 DNA is TGTGCCATCAGTGAGGGGGCAGGGGAGCAGTTGGACTATGGCTACACCTTC.

This sequence joins TRBV5-1 and TRBJ2-7, with 15 bases matching TRBD2. Per germline, CDR1 SGHRS and CDR2 YFSETQ. Losses at the gene ends were 4 bases for V and 5 bases for J; bases not matched to a gene: 7. The CDR3 runs 16 residues. CDR3 DNA: TGCGCCAGCAGCACCTGGACTAGCGGGGGGGGGAACGAGCAGTACTTC. Amino acids: CASSTWTSGGGNEQYF.

This rearrangement joins TRBV5-6 to TRBJ2-1; TRBD1 is a possible D gene (6 bases). The V gene's germline CDR1 is SGHDT and CDR2 YYEEEE. The V and J ends lost 7 bases and 7 bases respectively, with 24 bases between them. This CDR3 spans 16 amino acids. CDR3 DNA sequence: TGTGCCAGCCAGCTTGGTTTTACAGGGTGGCTGAATGAGCAGTTCTTC. Translating it yields CASQLGFTGWLNEQFF.

The J gene is TRBJ2-1, the V gene TRBV7-9; D is unresolved. Trimming pared 5 bases from V and 4 bases from J, leaving 3 bases between. Germline values: CDR1 SEHNR, CDR2 FQNEAQ (reference sequence). The CDR3 length is 11 residues. The CDR3 sequence is CASSEYNEQFF. The CDR3 coding sequence is TGTGCCAGCAGCGAGTACAATGAGCAGTTCTTC.

The J gene is TRBJ1-3, the V gene TRBV4-2; possibly TRBD1 for D (5 bases). CDR1 and CDR2 from the germline V gene are LGHNA and YNFKEQ. Trimming took off 1 base at V and 6 bases at J, with 16 bases between the two ends. The CDR3 contains 16 residues. The DNA for the CDR3 is TGTGCCAGCAGCCAAGGACAGCCGGGACTTATAAACACCATATATTTT. This gives the protein CASSQGQPGLINTIYF.

The rearrangement links TRBV2 to TRBJ1-5; D call uncertain. The germline CDR1 and CDR2 sequences are SNHLY and FYNNEI. Trimming took off 2 bases at V and 6 bases at J, with 11 bases between the two ends. CDR3 length equals 14 residues. In DNA, the CDR3 is TGTGCCAGCAGTGAACGGAGTGGACTTCAGCCCCAGCATTTT. Its translation: CASSERSGLQPQHF. Variable domain in full (rest from reference TRBV2 and TRBJ1-5): EPEVTQTPSHQVTQMGQEVILRCVPISNHLYFYWYRQILGQKVEFLVSFYNNEISEKSEIFDDQFSVERPDGSNFTLKIRSTKLEDSAMYFCASSERSGLQPQHFGDGTRLSIL.

The CDR3 loop reads CASSISGYEQYF. CDR3 coding DNA: TGTGCCAGTAGTATCTCCGGCTACGAGCAGTACTTC. This chain links TRBV19 with TRBJ2-7, with D uncertain. V was cut by 3 bases and J by 3 bases, with 6 bases left in between. The CDR3 runs to 12 residues. Germline V gene data show CDR1 as LNHDA and CDR2 as SQIVND (reference sequence).

This clone was observed a handful of times. This chain connects TRBV7-2 to TRBJ1-3; the D is unclear. The CDR3 is 13 residues long. The V gene's germline CDR1 is SGHTA and CDR2 FQGNSA. Between the trimmed V and J ends, which lost 5 bases and 0 bases, there was a span of 5 bases. The CDR3 region has the DNA TGTGCCAGCAGCCCGAGCTCTGGAAACACCATATATTTT. It codes for CASSPSSGNTIYF.